Shown below are 20 T cell receptor beta chains from a single sample sequenced in a study of beta chain features in type 1 diabetes. As every portion of the isolated RNA was reverse transcribed, the sequencing read expressed TCRB transcripts. Data came from immunoSEQ multiplex PCR; TCRdb stores just in-frame clones and leaves some out. This table has 500,000 to 700,000 clones, 15% to 18% appearing once. The sequenced material came from naive CD4+ T cells from blood. The receptors here all came from a man younger than 30 in good health.

This clone appeared a few times. This chain connects TRBV6-6 to TRBJ1-2; 7 positions match TRBD1. This CDR3 has 12 residues. V was pared by 5 bases and J by 5 bases, with 2 bases of the junction left unmatched. Germline CDR1 reads MNHNY; CDR2 reads SVGAGI (reference sequence). The CDR3 spells CASSPGQYGYTF. For the CDR3, the DNA is TGTGCCAGCAGTCCGGGACAGTATGGCTACACCTTC.

The J gene is TRBJ2-1, the V gene TRBV6-6; TRBD2 agrees at 7 bases. V shed 2 bases and J 0 bases; nucleotides not matched to a gene: 4. CDR1 is MNHNY, CDR2 SVGAGI, per germline (reference sequence). CDR3 length: 16 residues. DNA for the CDR3: TGTGCCAGCAGTTACACAGCGGGACCCTCCTACAATGAGCAGTTCTTC. This translates into CASSYTAGPSYNEQFF.

This chain connects TRBV6-5 to TRBJ2-3; 7 positions match TRBD2. J was trimmed by 1 base and V by 5 bases; bases with no gene match: 3. The germline V gene has CDR1 MNHEY and CDR2 SVGAGI. The length of the CDR3 is 14 residues. The CDR3: CASSPAGRTDTQYF. CDR3 in DNA: TGTGCCAGCAGTCCAGCGGGGCGCACAGATACGCAGTATTTT.

The chain joins TRBV7-9 to TRBJ2-1; perhaps TRBD1 as D (6 bases). CDR3 size: 16 residues. CDR1 is SEHNR and CDR2 is FQNEAQ in the germline V gene (reference sequence). Between the trimmed V and J ends, which lost 5 bases and 0 bases, there was a span of 14 bases. The CDR3 sequence: CASSPRQESSYNEQFF. CDR3 nucleotides: TGTGCCAGCAGCCCAAGACAGGAAAGCTCCTACAATGAGCAGTTCTTC.

This chain links TRBV7-2 with TRBJ1-1; 8 bases line up with TRBD1. The CDR3 covers 18 residues. The trim removed 1 base at V and 0 bases at J, leaving 10 bases unmatched. Looked up from germline, CDR1 is SGHTA and CDR2 is FQGNSA. In DNA, the CDR3 is TGTGCCAGCAGCTTAGTAGGACCAGGGGGCCCGTTGAACACTGAAGCTTTCTTT. It is translated as CASSLVGPGGPLNTEAFF.

The chain uses TRBV29-1 and TRBJ2-3; 7 bases are shared with TRBD1. The CDR3 loop spans 13 amino acids. Germline CDR1 SQVTM, CDR2 ANQGSEA. Trimming removed 5 bases from V and 4 bases from J; junction bases left unmatched: 6. CDR3 DNA: TGCAGCGTTTCGACAGGGCGGGCAGATACGCAGTATTTT. As protein: CSVSTGRADTQYF.

The V and J genes are TRBV25-1 and TRBJ2-7; D is perhaps TRBD1 (5 bases). Trimming cost V 6 bases and J 5 bases, with 20 bases left between them. Germline CDR1 is MGHDK and CDR2 is SYGVNS. The length of the CDR3 is 15 residues. The CDR3 reads CASSPTTAGKNEQYF. The DNA of the CDR3 is TGTGCCAGCAGCCCCACGACGGCAGGGAAGAACGAGCAGTACTTC.

This chain connects TRBV5-1 to TRBJ2-5; 8 nucleotides line up with TRBD1. V dropped 0 bases and J dropped 3; count of bases not matched to a gene: 7. This CDR3 has 16 amino acids. Germline CDR1 and CDR2: SGHRS and YFSETQ. CDR3 coding DNA: TGCGCCAGCAGCTTGGCCTGGGGACAGGCGGAAGAGACCCAGTACTTC. As protein: CASSLAWGQAEETQYF.

The chain joins TRBV15 to TRBJ1-6; TRBD1 agrees at 8 bases. V gave up 2 bases and J gave up 4 bases; unmatched junction bases: 7. This CDR3 has 17 residues. Germline-derived CDR1 and CDR2 are LNHNV and YYDKDF (reference sequence). CDR3 loop: CATSRTGGSEYNSPLHF. The CDR3 DNA follows: TGTGCCACCAGCAGAACAGGGGGGTCTGAATATAATTCACCCCTCCACTTT.

This clone was recorded a few times. The rearrangement joins TRBV7-2 to TRBJ1-5; a possible D gene is TRBD1 (6 bases). This CDR3 has 15 amino acids. Trimming stripped 1 base from V and 6 bases from J, with 13 bases between. CDR1 is SGHTA, CDR2 FQGNSA, per germline. The CDR3 loop reads CASSLGQGSFQPQHF. CDR3 nucleotides: TGTGCCAGCAGCTTAGGGCAGGGGAGCTTTCAGCCCCAGCATTTT.

This clone was observed a few times. This chain joins TRBV7-2 and TRBJ1-2; the D gene is possibly TRBD1 (5 bases). The V gene's germline CDR1 is SGHTA and CDR2 FQGNSA. The V and J ends lost 3 bases and 0 bases respectively, with 14 bases between them. The CDR3 loop spans 16 amino acids. The CDR3 reads CASSLTASPANYGYTF. CDR3 nucleotide sequence: TGTGCCAGCAGCTTGACAGCGTCTCCAGCTAACTATGGCTACACCTTC.

This clone was counted many times. Here the CDR3 reads CASSPGPNNSPLHF. CDR3 in DNA: TGTGCCAGTAGTCCGGGACCGAATAATTCACCCCTCCACTTT. The V gene is TRBV19, the J gene TRBJ1-6, with a possible D match to TRBD1 (5 bases). V lost 5 bases to trimming and J lost 5 bases, with 10 bases between them. CDR3 length: 14 amino acids. Germline V gene data show CDR1 as LNHDA and CDR2 as SQIVND (reference sequence).

This clone was picked up a small number of times. This may be a read error, as it is one base from a much larger clone. The sample has other DNA sequences that encode this CDR3 too. The V and J genes are TRBV7-2 and TRBJ1-1; D call uncertain. The CDR3 is 13 residues long. V gave up 1 base and J gave up 1 base, with 4 bases separating them. The germline V gene has CDR1 SGHTA and CDR2 FQGNSA. The CDR3 bases are TGTGCCAGCAGCTTAGAGGGGAACACTGAAGCTTTCTTT. Protein: CASSLEGNTEAFF.

This clone was observed a handful of times. Other DNA sequences within the sample encode an identical CDR3. The chain uses TRBV5-1 and TRBJ2-5, with TRBD1 matching 11 bases. Unmatched junction bases numbered 3, after V lost 3 bases and J lost 2 bases. From germline, CDR1 is SGHRS and CDR2 YFSETQ. This CDR3 region has 15 residues. The CDR3 loop reads CASSSGTGGQETQYF. The CDR3, as DNA: TGCGCCAGCAGCTCAGGGACAGGGGGTCAAGAGACCCAGTACTTC.

The chain links TRBV19 to TRBJ2-1; no clear D gene. CDR1 LNHDA and CDR2 SQIVND come from the germline V gene (reference sequence). V was trimmed by 9 bases and J by 5 bases, leaving 8 bases between them. The CDR3 extends over 11 amino acids. CDR3 sequence (DNA): TGTGCCAGAACAGAAAACAATGAGCAGTTCTTC. It translates to CARTENNEQFF. Full variable domain (missing parts from reference TRBV19 and TRBJ2-1): DGGITQSPKYLFRKEGQNVTLSCEQNLNHDAMYWYRQDPGQGLRLIYYSQIVNDFQKGDIAEGYSVSREKKESFPLTVTSAQKNPTAFYLCARTENNEQFFGPGTRLTVL.

This clone was seen a handful of times. This sequence joins TRBV30 and TRBJ1-5; tentatively, D is TRBD1 (5 bases). Trimming left V 2 bases short and J 6 bases short, with 8 bases between. The length of the CDR3 is 12 residues. The germline gives CDR1 GTSNPN, CDR2 SVGIG (reference sequence). In nucleotides, the CDR3 is TGTGCCTGGAGTAGCGGGGGTCAGCCCCAGCATTTT. Translation: CAWSSGGQPQHF. The whole variable domain, remainder taken from reference TRBV30 and TRBJ1-5, is SQTIHQWPATLVQPVGSPLSLECTVEGTSNPNLYWYRQAAGRGLQLLFYSVGIGQISSEVPQNLSASRPQDRQFILSSKKLLLSDSGFYLCAWSSGGQPQHFGDGTRLSIL.

V and J are TRBV6-1 and TRBJ2-4, with D possibly called TRBD1 or TRBD2 (5 bases each). The V and J ends lost 9 bases and 7 bases respectively, with 16 bases between them. Germline-derived CDR1 and CDR2 are MNHNS and SASEGT. There are 13 residues in the CDR3. The CDR3 here is CASLAGTRNIQYF. CDR3 coding DNA: TGTGCCAGTCTTGCCGGGACGAGGAACATTCAGTACTTC.

This chain uses TRBV27 with TRBJ2-2, with 10 bases matching TRBD2. In germline, CDR1 is MNHEY, CDR2 SMNVEV (reference sequence). The CDR3 runs to 16 residues. V lost 5 bases to trimming and J lost 6 bases; unmatched junction nucleotides: 9. The CDR3 coding sequence is TGTGCCAGCAGTCCTAGCGGGAGTAGGAAAGCCGGGGAGCTGTTTTTT. This encodes CASSPSGSRKAGELFF.

The CDR3 reads CASSLGQGPNTGELFF. The CDR3 coding sequence is TGTGCCAGCAGCCTCGGACAGGGACCGAACACCGGGGAGCTGTTTTTT. The V gene is TRBV9, the J gene TRBJ2-2; TRBD1 agrees at 8 bases. V was pared by 4 bases and J by 0 bases, with 5 bases of the junction left unmatched. The germline V gene encodes CDR1 SGDLS and CDR2 YYNGEE. This CDR3 region has 16 residues.

This clone occurred a few times. The chain links TRBV9 to TRBJ1-3; weak D call: TRBD1 (6 bases). The germline CDR1 and CDR2 sequences are SGDLS and YYNGEE. Trimming cost V 3 bases and J 3 bases, with 13 bases left between them. CDR3 length: 15 residues. The DNA of the CDR3 is TGTGCCAGCAGCGCCACCGGGACACTTGGAAACACCATATATTTT. Translating it yields CASSATGTLGNTIYF.